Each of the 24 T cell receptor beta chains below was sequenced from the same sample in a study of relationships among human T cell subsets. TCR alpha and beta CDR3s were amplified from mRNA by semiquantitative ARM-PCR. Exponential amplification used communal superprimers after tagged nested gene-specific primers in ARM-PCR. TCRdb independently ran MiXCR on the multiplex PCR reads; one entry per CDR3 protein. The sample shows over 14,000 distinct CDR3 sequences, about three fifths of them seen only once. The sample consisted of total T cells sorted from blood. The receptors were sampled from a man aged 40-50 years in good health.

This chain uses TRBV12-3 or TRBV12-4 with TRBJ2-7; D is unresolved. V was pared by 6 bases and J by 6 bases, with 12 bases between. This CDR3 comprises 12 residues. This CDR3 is CASSSHVAEQYF. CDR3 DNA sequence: TGTGCCAGCAGCTCTCATGTAGCCGAGCAGTACTTC.

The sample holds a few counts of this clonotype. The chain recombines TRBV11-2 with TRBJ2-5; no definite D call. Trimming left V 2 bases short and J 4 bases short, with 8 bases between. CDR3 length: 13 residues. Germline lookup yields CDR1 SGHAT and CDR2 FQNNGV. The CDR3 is CASSLPAAETQYF. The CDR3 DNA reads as TGTGCCAGCAGCTTACCCGCGGCAGAGACCCAGTACTTC.

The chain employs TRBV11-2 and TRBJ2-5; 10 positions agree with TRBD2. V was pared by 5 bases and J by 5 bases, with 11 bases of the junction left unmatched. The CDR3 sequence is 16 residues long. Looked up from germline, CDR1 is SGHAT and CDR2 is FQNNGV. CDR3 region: CASSDPISGRGETQYF. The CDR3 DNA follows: TGTGCCAGCAGCGACCCGATAAGCGGGAGGGGGGAGACCCAGTACTTC. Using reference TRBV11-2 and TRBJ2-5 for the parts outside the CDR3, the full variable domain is EAGVAQSPRYKIIEKRQSVAFWCNPISGHATLYWYQQILGQGPKLLIQFQNNGVVDDSQLPKDRFSAERLKGVDSTLKIQPAKLEDSAVYLCASSDPISGRGETQYFGPGTRLLVL.

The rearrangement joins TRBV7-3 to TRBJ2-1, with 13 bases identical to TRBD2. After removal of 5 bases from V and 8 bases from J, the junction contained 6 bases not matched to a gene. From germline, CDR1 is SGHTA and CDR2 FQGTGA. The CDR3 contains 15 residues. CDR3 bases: TGTGCCAGCAGCCTGGGACTAGCGGGGCCCGATGAGCAGTTCTTC. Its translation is CASSLGLAGPDEQFF. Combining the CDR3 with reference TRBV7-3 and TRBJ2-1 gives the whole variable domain GAGVSQTPSNKVTEKGKYVELRCDPISGHTALYWYRQSLGQGPEFLIYFQGTGAADDSGLPNDRFFAVRPEGSVSTLKIQRTERGDSAVYLCASSLGLAGPDEQFFGPGTRLTVL.

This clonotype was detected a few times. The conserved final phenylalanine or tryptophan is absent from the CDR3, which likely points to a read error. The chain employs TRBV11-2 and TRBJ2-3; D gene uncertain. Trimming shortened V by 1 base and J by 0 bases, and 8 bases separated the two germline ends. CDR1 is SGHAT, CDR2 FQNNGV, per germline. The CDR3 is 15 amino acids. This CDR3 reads CASSLGQHSTDTQYS. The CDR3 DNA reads TGTGCCAGCAGCTTAGGTCAGCACAGCACAGATACGCAGTATTCT.

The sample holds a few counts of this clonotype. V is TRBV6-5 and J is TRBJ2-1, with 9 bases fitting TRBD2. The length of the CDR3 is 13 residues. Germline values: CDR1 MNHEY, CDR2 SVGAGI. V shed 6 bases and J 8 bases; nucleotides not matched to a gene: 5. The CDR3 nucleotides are TGTGCCAGCAGCGCGGGACTAGCCTATGAGCAGTTCTTC. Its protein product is CASSAGLAYEQFF.

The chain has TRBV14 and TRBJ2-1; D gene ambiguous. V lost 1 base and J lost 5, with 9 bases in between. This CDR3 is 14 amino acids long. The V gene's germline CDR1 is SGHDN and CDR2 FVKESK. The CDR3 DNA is TGTGCCAGCAGCCAAGTCGGGCAGCACAATGAGCAGTTCTTC. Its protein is CASSQVGQHNEQFF.

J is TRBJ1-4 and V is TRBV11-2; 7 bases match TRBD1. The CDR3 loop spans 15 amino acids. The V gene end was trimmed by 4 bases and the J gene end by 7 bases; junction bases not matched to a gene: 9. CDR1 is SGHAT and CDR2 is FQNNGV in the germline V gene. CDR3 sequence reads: CASSSTGMGSEKLFF. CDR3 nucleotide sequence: TGTGCCAGCAGCTCGACAGGGATGGGAAGTGAAAAACTGTTTTTT.

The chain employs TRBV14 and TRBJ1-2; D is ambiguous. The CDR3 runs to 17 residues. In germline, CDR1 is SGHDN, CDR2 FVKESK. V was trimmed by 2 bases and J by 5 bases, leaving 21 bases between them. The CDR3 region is CASSQYGPGRRFYGYTF. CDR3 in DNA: TGTGCCAGCAGCCAATACGGGCCCGGACGCAGGTTTTATGGCTACACCTTC.

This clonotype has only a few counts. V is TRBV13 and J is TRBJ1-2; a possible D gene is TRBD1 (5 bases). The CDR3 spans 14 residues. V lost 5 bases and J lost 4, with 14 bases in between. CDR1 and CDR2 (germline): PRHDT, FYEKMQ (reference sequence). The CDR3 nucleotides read TGTGCCAGCAGCCACCGCGGGGGGAGCTATGGCTACACCTTC. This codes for CASSHRGGSYGYTF.

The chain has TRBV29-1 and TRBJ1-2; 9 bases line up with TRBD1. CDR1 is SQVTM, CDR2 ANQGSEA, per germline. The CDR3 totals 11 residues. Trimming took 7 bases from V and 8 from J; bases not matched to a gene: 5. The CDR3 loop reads CSADRGGGYTF. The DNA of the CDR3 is TGCAGCGCGGACAGGGGTGGAGGCTACACCTTC.

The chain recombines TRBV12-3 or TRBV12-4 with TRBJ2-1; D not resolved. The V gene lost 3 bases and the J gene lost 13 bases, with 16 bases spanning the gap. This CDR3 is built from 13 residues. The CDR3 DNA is TGTGCCAGCAGTTTCCAAGGGCCAACTTTCCAGTTCTTC. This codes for CASSFQGPTFQFF.

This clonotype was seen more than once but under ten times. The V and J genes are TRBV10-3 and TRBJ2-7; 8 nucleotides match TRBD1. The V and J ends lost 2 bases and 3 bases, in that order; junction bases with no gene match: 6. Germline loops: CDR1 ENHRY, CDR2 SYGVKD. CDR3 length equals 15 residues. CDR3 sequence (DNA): TGTGCCATCAGTGAGGAGGACAGGGTAAACTACGAGCAGTACTTC. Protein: CAISEEDRVNYEQYF.

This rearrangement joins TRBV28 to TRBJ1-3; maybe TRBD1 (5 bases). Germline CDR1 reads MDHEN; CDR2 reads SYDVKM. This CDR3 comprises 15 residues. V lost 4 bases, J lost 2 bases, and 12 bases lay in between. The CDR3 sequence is CASSWGPEAGNTIYF. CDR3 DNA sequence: TGTGCCAGCAGTTGGGGCCCCGAGGCTGGAAACACCATATATTTT. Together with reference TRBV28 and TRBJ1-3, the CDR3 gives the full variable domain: DVKVTQSSRYLVKRTGEKVFLECVQDMDHENMFWYRQDPGLGLRLIYFSYDVKMKEKGDIPEGYSVSREKKERFSLILESASTNQTSMYLCASSWGPEAGNTIYFGEGSWLTVV.

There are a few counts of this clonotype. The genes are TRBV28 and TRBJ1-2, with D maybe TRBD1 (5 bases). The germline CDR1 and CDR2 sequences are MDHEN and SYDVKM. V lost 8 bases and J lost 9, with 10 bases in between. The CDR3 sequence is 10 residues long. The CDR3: CASGGLRYTF. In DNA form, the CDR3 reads TGTGCCAGCGGGGGGTTGCGCTACACCTTC.

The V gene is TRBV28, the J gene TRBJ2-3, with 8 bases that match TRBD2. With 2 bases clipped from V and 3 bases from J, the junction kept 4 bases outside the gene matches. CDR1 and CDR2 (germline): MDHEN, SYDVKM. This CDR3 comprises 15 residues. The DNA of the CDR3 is TGTGCCAGCAGTTTAGGAGGCGGGAGGACAGATACGCAGTATTTT. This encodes CASSLGGGRTDTQYF.

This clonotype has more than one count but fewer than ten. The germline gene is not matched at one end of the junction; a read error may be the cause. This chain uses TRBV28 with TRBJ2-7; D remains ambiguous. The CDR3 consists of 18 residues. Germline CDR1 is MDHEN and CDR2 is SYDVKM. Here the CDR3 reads CVSSPLSFRRMPLYEQYF. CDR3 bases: TGTGTCAGCAGTCCCTTATCATTTCGGCGGATGCCCCTCTACGAGCAGTACTTC.

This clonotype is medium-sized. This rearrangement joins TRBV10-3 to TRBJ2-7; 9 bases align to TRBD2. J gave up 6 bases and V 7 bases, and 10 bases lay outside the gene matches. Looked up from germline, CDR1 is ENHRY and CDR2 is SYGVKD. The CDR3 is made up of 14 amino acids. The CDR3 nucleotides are TGTGCCATCAAGGTGGATAGCGGGAGTATCGAGCAGTACTTC. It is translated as CAIKVDSGSIEQYF.

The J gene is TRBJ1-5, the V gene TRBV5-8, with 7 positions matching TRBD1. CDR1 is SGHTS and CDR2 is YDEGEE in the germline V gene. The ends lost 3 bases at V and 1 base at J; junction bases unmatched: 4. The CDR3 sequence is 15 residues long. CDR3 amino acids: CASSYGTDSNQPQHF. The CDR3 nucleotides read TGTGCCAGCAGCTACGGGACAGACAGCAATCAGCCCCAGCATTTT.

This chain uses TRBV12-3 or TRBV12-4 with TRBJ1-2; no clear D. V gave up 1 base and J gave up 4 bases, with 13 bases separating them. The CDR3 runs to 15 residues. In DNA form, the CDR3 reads TGTGCCAGCAGTTTAGATGGGGTGACGGGCTATGGCTACACCTTC. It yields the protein CASSLDGVTGYGYTF.

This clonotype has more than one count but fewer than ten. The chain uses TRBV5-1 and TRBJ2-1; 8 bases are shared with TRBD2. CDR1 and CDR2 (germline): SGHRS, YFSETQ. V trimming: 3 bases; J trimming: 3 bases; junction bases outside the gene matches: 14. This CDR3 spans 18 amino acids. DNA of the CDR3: TGCGCCAGCAGCTCGGGACGAGCGGAGCGGGAGAACTACAATGAGCAGTTCTTC. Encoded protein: CASSSGRAERENYNEQFF.

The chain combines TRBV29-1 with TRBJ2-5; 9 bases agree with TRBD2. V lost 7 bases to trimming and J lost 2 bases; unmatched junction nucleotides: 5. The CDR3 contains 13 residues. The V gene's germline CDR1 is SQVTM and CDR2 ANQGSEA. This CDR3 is CSERLAAQETQYF. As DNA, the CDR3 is TGCAGCGAAAGACTAGCGGCACAAGAGACCCAGTACTTC.

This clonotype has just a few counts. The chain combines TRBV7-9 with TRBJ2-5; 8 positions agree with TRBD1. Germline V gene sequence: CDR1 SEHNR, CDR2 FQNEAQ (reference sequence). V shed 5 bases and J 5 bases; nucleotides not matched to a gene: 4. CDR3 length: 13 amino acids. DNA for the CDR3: TGTGCCAGCAGCGGTACAGGGGGGGAGACCCAGTACTTC. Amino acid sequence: CASSGTGGETQYF. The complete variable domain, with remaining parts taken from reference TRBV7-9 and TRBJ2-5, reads DTGVSQNPRHKITKRGQNVTFRCDPISEHNRLYWYRQTLGQGPEFLTYFQNEAQLEKSRLLSDRFSAERPKGSFSTLEIQRTEQGDSAMYLCASSGTGGETQYFGPGTRLLVL.

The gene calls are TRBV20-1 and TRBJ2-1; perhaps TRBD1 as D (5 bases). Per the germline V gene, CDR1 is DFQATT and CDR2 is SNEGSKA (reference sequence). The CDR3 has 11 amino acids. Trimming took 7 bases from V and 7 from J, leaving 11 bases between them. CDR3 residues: CSVPRVNEQFF. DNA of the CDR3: TGCAGTGTCCCCAGGGTTAATGAGCAGTTCTTC.